The next 10 T cell receptor beta chains were all read from a single sample in a study of T cells in Graves' hyperthyroidism and ophthalmopathy. TCR beta CDR3 region amplification was performed from RNA transcripts. HTBI primers were used for first-round RT-PCR of the TCR CDR3. Each CDR3 protein gets one entry after TCRdb re-called the multiplex PCR reads with MiXCR. This table holds some 400,000 distinct CDR3 sequences, roughly 19% found once. The sequencing sample was made of blood. The receptors come from a woman aged 18-29 years with Graves' hyperthyroidism.

This clonotype was detected ten times or more. The chain is built from TRBV20-1 and TRBJ1-5; D call uncertain. The V end lost 7 bases, the J end lost 7 bases, and 8 bases lay between the germline ends. Germline assignment: CDR1 DFQATT and CDR2 SNEGSKA (reference sequence). The CDR3 has 10 residues. CDR3 amino acids: CSGLGQPQHF. The CDR3, as DNA: TGCAGTGGGCTCGGCCAGCCCCAGCATTTT.

A remark on this clonotype: A much larger clone lies one base from this, so it may be a read error. The chain employs TRBV28 and TRBJ2-4; 7 nucleotides agree with TRBD1. CDR1 is MDHEN, CDR2 SYDVKM, per germline. The CDR3 has 14 amino acids. CDR3 nucleotides: TGTGCCACCAGGGCAGGGGGTATAAAAAACATTAAGTACTTC. Its protein product is CATRAGGIKNIKYF.

This clonotype appeared a few times. The J gene is TRBJ1-5, the V gene TRBV19; perhaps TRBD1 as D (6 bases). CDR3 length: 14 amino acids. V was trimmed by 0 bases and J by 4 bases, leaving 7 bases between them. Germline V gene sequence: CDR1 LNHDA, CDR2 SQIVND (reference sequence). CDR3 loop: CASSIERGNQPQHF. The CDR3 bases are TGTGCCAGTAGTATAGAGAGGGGGAATCAGCCCCAGCATTTT.

The genes are TRBV4-1 and TRBJ1-1; the D gene is possibly TRBD1 (5 bases). V lost 3 bases and J 1 base, leaving 15 bases between the germline ends. Germline V CDR1 and CDR2: MGHRA, YSYEKL. This CDR3 has 16 residues. CDR3 loop: CASSHYPGTENTEAFF. The CDR3 nucleotides are TGCGCCAGCAGCCACTATCCGGGGACCGAGAACACTGAAGCTTTCTTT.

At least ten counts were recorded for this clonotype. The chain couples TRBV30 to TRBJ2-2, with 7 bases fitting TRBD1. V was pared by 5 bases and J by 6 bases, with 9 bases of the junction left unmatched. The CDR3 spans 14 residues. The germline gives CDR1 GTSNPN, CDR2 SVGIG (reference sequence). The DNA of the CDR3 is TGTGCCTGGCTCGAGAGGGGGCTCCCCGGGGAGCTGTTTTTT. It is translated as CAWLERGLPGELFF.

The V call is TRBV18, the J call TRBJ1-2, with TRBD1 matching over 8 bases. The germline V gene has CDR1 KGHSH and CDR2 LQKENI. V was clipped by 6 bases and J by 5 bases; unmatched bases: 11. There are 15 residues in the CDR3. CDR3 amino acids: CASSPRLDRGYGYTF. As DNA, the CDR3 is TGTGCCAGCTCTCCCAGACTTGACAGGGGATATGGCTACACCTTC.

This clonotype has ten or more counts. This chain links TRBV28 with TRBJ1-3, with D tentatively TRBD1 (6 bases). Germline values: CDR1 MDHEN, CDR2 SYDVKM. The CDR3 totals 15 residues. The V and J ends lost 5 bases and 0 bases respectively, with 11 bases between them. CDR3 residues: CASSTQGPSGNTIYF. The CDR3, as DNA: TGTGCCAGCAGTACTCAGGGGCCCTCTGGAAACACCATATATTTT.

In its sample, this clonotype was seen many times. The CDR3 DNA is TGTGCCAGTAGTCCCCGACCCATTTATAGCAATCAGCCCCAGCATTTT. Amino acid sequence: CASSPRPIYSNQPQHF. The chain joins TRBV19 to TRBJ1-5; D not resolved. The CDR3 extends over 16 amino acids. CDR1 and CDR2 (germline): LNHDA, SQIVND (reference sequence). V was pared by 5 bases and J by 0 bases, with 14 bases between.

This clonotype was seen ten or more times. The V and J genes are TRBV20-1 and TRBJ2-2; a possible D gene is TRBD1 (5 bases). From germline, CDR1 is DFQATT and CDR2 SNEGSKA (reference sequence). The CDR3 is made up of 15 amino acids. The ends were cut back, 3 bases at V and 4 bases at J, with 15 bases in the middle. The CDR3 nucleotides are TGCAGTGCTAGCCGGGCAGGGCGGACCACCGGGGAGCTGTTTTTT. Encoded protein: CSASRAGRTTGELFF.

The chain has TRBV19 and TRBJ1-1; D unresolved. The V gene's germline CDR1 is LNHDA and CDR2 SQIVND (reference sequence). Trimming removed 3 bases from V and 6 bases from J, with 8 bases in between. The CDR3 runs to 12 residues. The DNA for the CDR3 is TGTGCCAGTAGTATTCCCGGCGCTGAAGCTTTCTTT. Protein sequence: CASSIPGAEAFF.